This paragraph covers one T cell receptor beta chain sequence. This clone was observed a few times. It lacks a known antigen. Nothing much larger sits one base from this clone, and base qualities are not available. The entire isolated RNA was reverse transcribed using the High Capacity cDNA Reverse Transcription Kit, and thus expressed TCRB transcripts were sequenced. Naive, central memory and regulatory T cell samples underwent deep immunoSEQ sequencing, averaging about 3.57 million total reads per sample. Sorted cells were lysed in RLT buffer, and RNA was extracted using DNase-treated RNeasy Micro or Mini kits according to cell number. Each cell subset was processed separately to prevent cross-contamination, with patient and healthy donor samples processed together. Using the immunoSEQ multiplex PCR, TCRB sequences were amplified from cDNA into 87-bp fragments spanning the CDR3 region. The amplicons were sequenced using the Illumina HiSeq platform. In the paper's pipeline: Synthetic template baselines were used to correct PCR bias computationally, reads within Hamming distance 2 were collapsed, and singletons that could not be merged were discarded. Reads were aligned against IMGT to assign V, D and J genes, CDR3 length and insertions or deletions at six rearrangement sites. Within each subset, clonotype counts were normalized to sorted cell number, after which true diversity and Gini coefficients were computed with the tcR R package. Repertoire sharing was quantified using the overlap coefficient calculated on TCRB nucleotide sequences. Out-of-frame TCRB sequences from naive cells were analyzed to stand in for the pre-selection repertoire. TCRdb limited this immuneACCESS table to in-frame rearrangements with V and J called. A share of clones is missing; checked studies link under half to unresolved V genes, and the rest is unexplained. V, J and clone size reflect that table, while D and trimming were determined from the DNA. The sample includes hundreds of thousands of clones, with over 12% observed a single time. The top ten clones comprise 0.03% to 0.045% of the sample.

The data are from a study of beta chain features in type 1 diabetes (dated 2018 in TCRdb). Some background on the complete study: No differences in mean age, gender distribution, total cell number or subset yield were found between patients and healthy donors. A total of about 100,000,000 sorted cells were examined across all samples, and RNA yield correlated strongly with the number of cells per subset. In the study, TCRB repertoires of sorted circulating CD4+ T cell subsets from recently diagnosed type 1 diabetes patients were compared with those of matched healthy donors. Regulatory and stem cell-like memory subsets were obtained from only 8 patients and about 8 healthy donors, while naive and central memory subsets were obtained from all 28 donors.

The germline V end is reduced by 6 bases and the J end by 4 bases; junction bases left unmatched: 5. CDR1 and CDR2, per the germline V gene, are KGHSH and LQKENI. CDR3 length: 14 amino acids, cysteine to phenylalanine. The CDR3 DNA has 42 bases and is translated from base 1. The full study reports these points: Fewer insertions and more nucleotide deletions at VDJ recombination sites were observed in patients with type 1 diabetes, implying thymic rearrangement abnormalities. Because small numbers of individuals were included in the HLA sub-analyses, any influence of HLA type on TCRB rearrangement was left unresolved. Because cDNA was sequenced instead of genomic DNA, highly expressing activated cells could be over-represented, though the groups showed no difference in activation or CD3 levels. Shorter templates might be favored by PCR, yet because patient and control samples were amplified and corrected together, any such skew would affect both groups equally. A moderate but significant shortening of TCRB CDR3 length was observed in type 1 diabetes patients in all four CD4+ subsets. Naive, central memory and regulatory TCRB repertoires appeared more similar among patients than among healthy donors.

Each donor gave one peripheral blood draw, averaging approximately 120 mL, which was collected into heparinised tubes. A BD FACSAria II was used to sort naive, central memory, regulatory and stem cell-like memory CD4+ T cells with a panel that included CD45RO, CCR7, CD25, CD127, CD95 and CD27. A purity above 95% was achieved for all sorted populations. Right away, PBMCs were isolated by Lymphoprep density gradient centrifugation and were stained directly, with no culture step. So that batch effects would be minimized, each experiment stained and sorted samples in pairs, pairing one healthy donor with one patient.

This sequence uses TRBV18 and TRBJ2-1, with TRBD2 matching 8 junction bases. This TCR came from a man aged 18-30 years with type 1 diabetes. The sequenced sample consisted of naive CD4+ T cells from blood. What the cell subset or site label conveys for this sample: true naive CD4+ T cells. The CDR3 protein: CASSATSEYNEQFF. The sequenced DNA is TGTGCCAGCTCCGCGACTAGCGAGTACAATGAGCAGTTCTTC.